This is a list of T cell receptor beta chains from one sample in a study of CD8 T cells in ankylosing spondylitis. MiXCR was run by TCRdb on the 5' RACE reads, yielding one entry per CDR3 protein. Found here are about 540,000 distinct CDR3 sequences, about 12% of them singletons; the top ten hold around 6.8%. Sample: blood, either unsorted or a sorted T cell fraction (not recorded which). These receptor sequences come from a male donor with ankylosing spondylitis. Each CDR3 is given with its conserved first and last residue. D genes are given only for firm matches. The size of a clone is reported for some rows only, either as once, few or many, or as a class for expanded clones.

clone size | J gene | V gene | D gene | CDR3 DNA | CDR3 protein
- | TRBJ2-4 | TRBV7-9 | - | TGTGCCAGCAGCTTTGAGGATTGGAACATTCAGTACTTC | CASSFEDWNIQYF
- | TRBJ2-4 | TRBV2 | - | TGTGCCAGCAGTGAAGGGGGACTAGCCAAAAACATTCAGTACTTC | CASSEGGLAKNIQYF
few | TRBJ2-7 | TRBV20-1 | TRBD2 | TGCAGTGCTCAACGGGAGGGCGAGCAGTACTTC | CSAQREGEQYF
few | TRBJ2-5 | TRBV10-2 | - | TGCGCCAGCAGTGAGTGGCGGCAAGAGACCCAGTACTTC | CASSEWRQETQYF
- | TRBJ2-7 | TRBV24-1 | TRBD1 | TGTGCCACCAGGAGTGGGACAGGGTCGGAGCAGTACTTC | CATRSGTGSEQYF
- | TRBJ1-1 | TRBV7-2 | - | TGTGCCAGCAGCCCCCCCCCCAACAGGGAGAAAGCTTTCTTT | CASSPPPNREKAFF
- | TRBJ2-2 | TRBV5-1 | - | TGCGCCAGCAGCTCCCCGGGTGGGGACACCGGGGAGCTGTTTTTT | CASSSPGGDTGELFF
many | TRBJ1-3 | TRBV11-2 | - | TGTGCCAGCAGCTCGAGAGTCGACTCCAGCTCTGGAAACACCATATATTTT | CASSSRVDSSSGNTIYF
many | TRBJ2-1 | TRBV20-1 | TRBD2 | TGCAGTGCCACAACTTTAGCGGGTGGCTCCCATGAGCAGTTCTTC | CSATTLAGGSHEQFF
many | TRBJ2-1 | TRBV7-2 | - | TGTGCCAGCAGCCCCACTAGTCTGGGCTACAATGAGCAGTTCTTC | CASSPTSLGYNEQFF
many | TRBJ2-1 | TRBV7-8 | TRBD2 | TGTGCCAGCAGCTTAAGACTAGCGGGAGGGCCCGGGCAGTTCTTC | CASSLRLAGGPGQFF
few | TRBJ2-3 | TRBV27 | - | TGTGCCAGCAGTTACGAGAGCACAGATACGCAGTATTTT | CASSYESTDTQYF
few | TRBJ2-7 | TRBV10-3 | TRBD2 | TGTGCCATCAGTGTGGGTACTAGCGGGAGTTATACTCCGGGCGAGCAGTACTTC | CAISVGTSGSYTPGEQYF
- | TRBJ1-5 | TRBV3-1 | - | TGTGCCAGCAGCCAAAGCGGCTATAGCAATCAGCCCCAGCATTTT | CASSQSGYSNQPQHF
few | TRBJ2-1 | TRBV13 | TRBD2 | TGTGCCAGCAGCTCCCGGGCTGGGGCTAGCGGTTACAATGAGCAGTTCTTC | CASSSRAGASGYNEQFF
few | TRBJ2-1 | TRBV7-8 | - | TGTGCCAGCAGCTTGGGGGGAGTAGCTTCTAGCTCCTACAATGAGCAGTTCTTC | CASSLGGVASSSYNEQFF